This entry lists 31 T cell receptor beta chains sequenced from one sample in a study of spatial heterogeneity in lung cancer. Described time point: blood at routine non-recurrence follow-up after resection. TCRdb analysed the 5' RACE reads with MiXCR anew, one entry per CDR3 protein. The table records 8,500 to 14,000 distinct CDR3 sequences, 10% of them present only once. The sample here was PBMCs, taken at follow-up. Receptors were obtained from a female donor with early-stage non-small cell lung cancer.

This clonotype came up many times. The chain combines TRBV7-2 with TRBJ1-5, with 7 positions matching TRBD1. CDR3 size: 14 residues. CDR1 SGHTA and CDR2 FQGNSA come from the germline V gene. The V and J ends lost 7 bases and 3 bases, in that order; junction bases with no gene match: 6. The CDR3 protein is CASTEGQYNQPQHF. DNA of the CDR3: TGTGCCAGCACCGAGGGACAGTACAATCAGCCCCAGCATTTT.

This clonotype was found many times. The rearrangement links TRBV7-9 to TRBJ1-6, with TRBD1 as a possible D gene (5 bases). Deletions cut 4 bases from V and 2 bases from J, with 15 bases between. The V gene's germline CDR1 is SEHNR and CDR2 FQNEAQ (reference sequence). This CDR3 contains 17 residues. The CDR3 DNA is TGTGCCAGCAGCTCCGCCAATCGGGACCCCTATAATTCACCCCTCCACTTT. It specifies CASSSANRDPYNSPLHF. The whole variable domain, filled in from reference TRBV7-9 and TRBJ1-6, reads DTGVSQNPRHKITKRGQNVTFRCDPISEHNRLYWYRQTLGQGPEFLTYFQNEAQLEKSRLLSDRFSAERPKGSFSTLEIQRTEQGDSAMYLCASSSANRDPYNSPLHFGNGTRLTVT.

This clonotype occurred many times. V usage is TRBV9 and J usage is TRBJ2-1, with 9 bases matching TRBD2. Germline lookup yields CDR1 SGDLS and CDR2 YYNGEE. The V gene end was trimmed by 3 bases and the J gene end by 9 bases; junction bases not matched to a gene: 28. CDR3 length: 21 amino acids. In DNA form, the CDR3 reads TGTGCCAGCAGCGCAATCAGAGTAGCTAGCGGGGCCCGCTGGAGGCCGGGTGAGCAGTTCTTC. This codes for CASSAIRVASGARWRPGEQFF.

This clonotype has a count of ten or more. The chain employs TRBV19 and TRBJ2-3; 7 nucleotides agree with TRBD1. V shed 6 bases and J 5 bases; nucleotides not matched to a gene: 11. CDR3 size: 15 residues. Germline V gene data show CDR1 as LNHDA and CDR2 as SQIVND (reference sequence). The CDR3 is CASSRGGSTRDTQYF. The CDR3 nucleotides read TGTGCCAGTAGCCGAGGGGGCAGCACCAGAGATACGCAGTATTTT. The full variable domain, completed using reference TRBV19 and TRBJ2-3, is DGGITQSPKYLFRKEGQNVTLSCEQNLNHDAMYWYRQDPGQGLRLIYYSQIVNDFQKGDIAEGYSVSREKKESFPLTVTSAQKNPTAFYLCASSRGGSTRDTQYFGPGTRLTVL.

Comments on this clonotype: A much larger clone is a single base away; this may be a read error. This rearrangement joins TRBV28 to TRBJ2-7, with 9 bases fitting TRBD1. Germline CDR1 MDHEN, CDR2 SYDVKM. This CDR3 contains 15 residues. CDR3 sequence reads: CVSSLGTGWSYEQYF. The CDR3 DNA follows: TGTGTCAGCAGTTTAGGGACAGGGTGGTCCTACGAGCAGTACTTC.

This clonotype was counted ten times or more. The chain links TRBV6-2 or TRBV6-3 to TRBJ2-3; D possibly corresponds to TRBD2 (7 bases). CDR1 MNHEY and CDR2 SVGEGT come from the germline V gene. The CDR3 sequence is 15 residues long. Trimming stripped 7 bases from V and 2 bases from J, with 16 bases between. CDR3 amino acids: CASTPGGQVTDTQYF. CDR3 bases: TGTGCCAGCACCCCCGGGGGGCAGGTCACAGATACGCAGTATTTT.

This clonotype was counted a few times. V and J are TRBV7-2 and TRBJ1-6; D remains unclear. The CDR3 spans 14 residues. The V end was cut by 5 bases, the J end by 10 bases, with 15 bases between. Germline V gives CDR1 SGHTA, CDR2 FQGNSA. CDR3 DNA sequence: TGTGCCAGCAGCCTGCGGGCAGTTGGGTCACCCCTCCACTTT. Its translation is CASSLRAVGSPLHF.

Ten or more counts support this clonotype. This chain connects TRBV6-6 to TRBJ1-2; D is unclear. Deletions cut 0 bases from V and 5 bases from J, with 10 bases between. This CDR3 region has 14 residues. Germline lookup yields CDR1 MNHNY and CDR2 SVGAGI (reference sequence). The CDR3 DNA sequence: TGTGCCAGCAGTTACTCAGAGACGACGTATGGCTACACCTTC. Encoded protein: CASSYSETTYGYTF.

The table lists this clonotype with many counts. The chain employs TRBV7-9 and TRBJ2-3; 10 bases map to TRBD2. The CDR3 covers 15 residues. Per the germline V gene, CDR1 is SEHNR and CDR2 is FQNEAQ (reference sequence). The ends lost 11 bases at V and 2 bases at J; junction bases unmatched: 10. This chain's CDR3 is CAGDQAGGPTDTQYF. As DNA, the CDR3 is TGTGCCGGGGACCAAGCGGGGGGGCCCACAGATACGCAGTATTTT. Filled out from reference TRBV7-9 and TRBJ2-3, the complete variable domain reads DTGVSQNPRHKITKRGQNVTFRCDPISEHNRLYWYRQTLGQGPEFLTYFQNEAQLEKSRLLSDRFSAERPKGSFSTLEIQRTEQGDSAMYLCAGDQAGGPTDTQYFGPGTRLTVL.

This clonotype occurred a few times. The chain is built from TRBV29-1 and TRBJ2-3; D gene uncertain. The CDR3 is 13 residues long. Trimming removed 4 bases from V and 3 bases from J, with 11 bases in between. Germline values: CDR1 SQVTM, CDR2 ANQGSEA. The CDR3 loop is CSVVPARTDTQYF. Written as DNA, the CDR3 is TGCAGCGTTGTTCCCGCCAGAACAGATACGCAGTATTTT.

This clonotype was detected ten times or more. This chain links TRBV18 with TRBJ2-1; D is tentatively TRBD1 or TRBD2 (5 bases each). The V gene lost 0 bases and the J gene lost 8 bases, with 11 bases spanning the gap. This CDR3 has 14 residues. The germline V gene has CDR1 KGHSH and CDR2 LQKENI. The CDR3 DNA is TGTGCCAGCTCACCACCCGGGGACGTGTATGAGCAGTTCTTC. Translating gives CASSPPGDVYEQFF.

This clonotype was seen ten or more times. The chain uses TRBV24-1 and TRBJ2-1; 8 nucleotides agree with TRBD1. The CDR3 totals 15 residues. J was trimmed by 4 bases and V by 6 bases; bases with no gene match: 7. Germline CDR1 KGHDR, CDR2 SFDVKD. The CDR3 region is CATSKGQAGYNEQFF. CDR3 bases: TGTGCCACCAGTAAGGGACAGGCGGGGTACAATGAGCAGTTCTTC.

This clonotype is labeled as medium-sized. The J gene is TRBJ1-1, the V gene TRBV7-2, with D hard to call. Germline V gives CDR1 SGHTA, CDR2 FQGNSA. This CDR3 has 14 residues. Trimming removed 1 base from V and 2 bases from J, with 8 bases in between. This CDR3 reads CASSLVTVNTEAFF. As DNA, the CDR3 is TGTGCCAGCAGCTTAGTAACGGTTAACACTGAAGCTTTCTTT.

In its sample, this clonotype was seen many times. The CDR3: CASSFGGRRGERGYTF. The CDR3 coding sequence is TGTGCCAGCAGTTTTGGGGGCCGTCGCGGGGAGCGCGGCTACACCTTC. V gene TRBV28 combines with J gene TRBJ1-2; maybe TRBD1 (6 bases). This CDR3 is built from 16 residues. Trimming stripped 3 bases from V and 8 bases from J, with 22 bases between. CDR1 and CDR2 (germline): MDHEN, SYDVKM.

The CDR3 sequence: CASSPPSGTYNEQFF. CDR3 DNA sequence: TGTGCCAGCTCACCCCCTAGCGGAACCTACAATGAGCAGTTCTTC. The V and J genes are TRBV18 and TRBJ2-1, with TRBD2 matching over 7 bases. This CDR3 is 15 amino acids long. CDR1 and CDR2 (germline): KGHSH, LQKENI. Losses at the gene ends were 3 bases for V and 2 bases for J; bases not matched to a gene: 4.

The J gene is TRBJ2-5, the V gene TRBV24-1; D uncertain. Germline V gene data show CDR1 as KGHDR and CDR2 as SFDVKD. The V and J ends lost 4 bases and 0 bases respectively, with 8 bases between them. The CDR3 loop spans 14 amino acids. In nucleotides, the CDR3 is TGTGCCACCAGTGAGCCTAGGGACCAAGAGACCCAGTACTTC. Protein: CATSEPRDQETQYF.

This clonotype was recorded many times. V and J are TRBV6-2 or TRBV6-3 and TRBJ1-1; 7 nucleotides agree with TRBD1. J was trimmed by 0 bases and V by 2 bases; bases with no gene match: 6. Germline V gene data show CDR1 as MNHEY and CDR2 as SVGEGT. The CDR3 sequence is 16 residues long. The CDR3, as DNA: TGTGCCAGCAGTTACCTCCGGGACAGCATGAACACTGAAGCTTTCTTT. It codes for CASSYLRDSMNTEAFF.

There are many counts of this clonotype. CDR3 DNA sequence: TGCGCCAGCAGCCAAGAGGCGGACAGGGGCGGGGACACTGAAGCTTTCTTT. It encodes CASSQEADRGGDTEAFF. This chain links TRBV4-3 with TRBJ1-1; 9 nucleotides align to TRBD1. The trim removed 0 bases at V and 3 bases at J, leaving 8 bases unmatched. Germline CDR1 is LGHNA and CDR2 is YSLEER. CDR3 length: 17 amino acids.

This clonotype occurred many times. V gene TRBV7-8 combines with J gene TRBJ2-1; no reliable D call. Trimming removed 5 bases from V and 8 bases from J, with 13 bases in between. Germline lookup yields CDR1 SGHVS and CDR2 FQNEAQ. This CDR3 is built from 13 residues. CDR3 coding DNA: TGTGCCAGCAGCCCCGGGCCCTGGGATGAGCAGTTCTTC. It encodes CASSPGPWDEQFF.

This clonotype was detected many times. The chain uses TRBV5-1 and TRBJ2-7, with D perhaps being TRBD1 or TRBD2 (6 bases each). The CDR3 totals 13 residues. V lost 0 bases, J lost 6 bases, and 10 bases lay in between. Germline loops: CDR1 SGHRS, CDR2 YFSETQ. Written as DNA, the CDR3 is TGCGCCAGCAGCTTGGCCCGGGGGCGCGAGCAGTACTTC. This sequence encodes CASSLARGREQYF.

This clonotype occurred many times. The chain couples TRBV20-1 to TRBJ2-1; 7 bases agree with TRBD2. Looked up from germline, CDR1 is DFQATT and CDR2 is SNEGSKA (reference sequence). The CDR3 extends over 18 amino acids. Unmatched junction bases numbered 11, after V lost 0 bases and J lost 0 bases. CDR3 sequence: CSARDYATSVSSYNEQFF. CDR3 nucleotides: TGCAGTGCTAGAGATTACGCTACTAGCGTGAGCTCCTACAATGAGCAGTTCTTC.

This clonotype was seen ten or more times. The chain joins TRBV6-2 or TRBV6-3 to TRBJ1-2; TRBD1 matches at 9 bases. Germline-derived CDR1 and CDR2 are MNHEY and SVGEGT. V dropped 8 bases and J dropped 1; count of bases not matched to a gene: 2. This CDR3 is built from 13 residues. The CDR3 spells CASRTGDNYGYTF. The CDR3 nucleotides are TGTGCCAGCCGGACAGGGGATAACTATGGCTACACCTTC.

This clonotype was recorded at least ten times. The chain couples TRBV5-4 to TRBJ2-1; 11 bases are shared with TRBD2. V gave up 4 bases and J gave up 7 bases; unmatched junction bases: 10. The CDR3 length is 16 residues. In germline, CDR1 is SGHNT, CDR2 YYREEE (reference sequence). DNA for the CDR3: TGTGCCAGCAGCCCTACTAGCGGGAGACTCCTGAATGAGCAGTTCTTC. It specifies CASSPTSGRLLNEQFF.

There are a few counts of this clonotype. The chain joins TRBV4-1 to TRBJ1-6; 11 bases align to TRBD1. With 3 bases clipped from V and 10 bases from J, the junction kept 5 bases outside the gene matches. The CDR3 runs 15 residues. Germline V gene sequence: CDR1 MGHRA, CDR2 YSYEKL. The CDR3, as DNA: TGCGCCAGCAGCCAGGGGACAGGGGGTTTCTCACCCCTCCACTTT. As protein: CASSQGTGGFSPLHF.

This clonotype was seen at least ten times. A read error may account for a junction end that differs from germline. V and J are TRBV14 and TRBJ1-3; D is undetermined. The CDR3 is 14 residues long. Germline V CDR1 and CDR2: SGHDN, FVKESK. The CDR3 loop is CASRMAVPGNTIYF. CDR3 coding DNA: TGTGCCAGCAGGATGGCGGTTCCTGGGAACACCATATATTTT.

Ten or more counts support this clonotype. The chain employs TRBV7-9 and TRBJ1-5; 8 nucleotides agree with TRBD1. The germline CDR1 and CDR2 sequences are SEHNR and FQNEAQ (reference sequence). The CDR3 has 14 amino acids. V shed 4 bases and J 2 bases; nucleotides not matched to a gene: 1. The CDR3 sequence is CASSSTGGNQPQHF. As DNA, the CDR3 is TGTGCCAGCAGCTCGACAGGGGGCAATCAGCCCCAGCATTTT.

This clonotype was found many times. The chain uses TRBV7-9 and TRBJ2-1; D is perhaps TRBD1 or TRBD2 (6 bases each). Germline CDR1 and CDR2: SEHNR and FQNEAQ (reference sequence). The V gene lost 1 base and the J gene lost 6 bases, with 13 bases spanning the gap. The length of the CDR3 is 15 residues. CDR3 amino acids: CASSLGKQGGNEQFF. CDR3 DNA: TGTGCCAGCAGCTTAGGAAAACAGGGAGGCAATGAGCAGTTCTTC.

This clonotype was recorded a few times. The rearrangement links TRBV25-1 to TRBJ2-3, with TRBD2 identical over 8 bases. Germline-derived CDR1 and CDR2 are MGHDK and SYGVNS. Losses at the gene ends were 6 bases for V and 2 bases for J; bases not matched to a gene: 13. There are 17 residues in the CDR3. CDR3 nucleotide sequence: TGTGCCAGCAGCGAGTTGGGGCGGGGGGCTCTCACAGATACGCAGTATTTT. Its translation is CASSELGRGALTDTQYF.

This clonotype showed up many times. The chain's CDR3 is CASSSEWRRDPSGTGNTIYF. The CDR3 DNA reads as TGTGCCAGCAGCTCCGAGTGGCGACGTGACCCCTCCGGCACTGGAAACACCATATATTTT. The V gene is TRBV11-2, the J gene TRBJ1-3; D gene uncertain. CDR3 length: 20 residues. The germline V and J ends were trimmed by 4 bases and 2 bases, with 27 bases remaining between them. From germline, CDR1 is SGHAT and CDR2 FQNNGV.

Details on this clonotype: A much larger clone lies one base from this, so it may be a read error. CDR3 coding DNA: TGTGCCAGCAGCCCTGACTGGACCACAGATACGCAGTATTTT. Protein sequence: CASSPDWTTDTQYF. This chain links TRBV28 with TRBJ2-3; D remains ambiguous. The CDR3 sequence is 14 residues long. V dropped 6 bases and J dropped 2 bases, with 12 bases sitting between them. CDR1 is MDHEN and CDR2 is SYDVKM in the germline V gene.

This clonotype was recorded once. V gene TRBV5-1 combines with J gene TRBJ2-3, with D hard to call. The CDR3 sequence is 14 residues long. V was trimmed by 0 bases and J by 2 bases, leaving 7 bases between them. The germline gives CDR1 SGHRS, CDR2 YFSETQ. In DNA, the CDR3 is TGCGCCAGCAGCTTGGAACAGACCACAGATACGCAGTATTTT. Its translation: CASSLEQTTDTQYF.